This T cell receptor (beta chain) was recorded in a study of shared clonotypes between healthy human individuals. In the study overall: Every donor yielded three CD4 naive, three CD4 memory, two CD8 naive and one CD8 memory plate.

Naive CD8 isolation took CD45RO-negative cells positively selected for CCR7 and excluded terminally differentiated effector memory CD45RA+ cells. CDR1 and CDR2 (germline): SNHLY, FYNNEI. The CDR3 has 16 residues. V lost 6 bases and J lost 0, with 16 bases in between. Clones were sequenced by immunoSEQ multiplex PCR, and TCRdb holds only the in-frame ones, with some missing. The profile covers 2 million to 2.5 million clones, with about 93% appearing a single time and 1.5% to 2% taken by the ten largest. The specimen sequenced was naive CD8+ T cells from PBMCs. The clonotype originates from a young man in good health. Some clones in this sample may be carry-over from other donors' samples. The V and J genes are TRBV2 and TRBJ2-3, with a tentative D call TRBD2 (6 bases). The CDR3 spells CASRGRRGSSTDTQYF. CDR3 DNA: TGTGCCAGCAGGGGCCGGAGGGGCTCCAGCACAGATACGCAGTATTTT.